What follows is one TCR beta chain and its context. This specimen comes from a study of blood T cell repertoires in COVID-19. The wider study: Sample material is recorded as cDNA or gDNA derived from T cells, B-cell-depleted T cells, or PBMCs.

In the study's own analysis: By means of reference gene primer amplification, nucleated cell counts were estimated. Data came from immunoSEQ multiplex PCR; TCRdb stores just in-frame clones and leaves some out. The D gene and trimming were derived from the DNA, and the V and J assignments and clone size from that table. The sample includes roughly 100,000 clones, approximately 80% of them seen just once. The CDR3 extends over 14 amino acids. CDR1 and CDR2 (germline): LNHDA, SQIVND (reference sequence). Trimming stripped 6 bases from V and 11 bases from J, with 19 bases between. This TCR was recovered from a woman in her sixties or seventies with acute or convalescent COVID-19. Sequences were obtained from peripheral blood. The chain has TRBV19 and TRBJ1-4; TRBD1 might be the D (6 bases). The CDR3 loop is CASSPGDSVWKLFF. DNA for the CDR3: TGTGCCAGTAGCCCAGGGGATAGCGTGTGGAAACTGTTTTTT.